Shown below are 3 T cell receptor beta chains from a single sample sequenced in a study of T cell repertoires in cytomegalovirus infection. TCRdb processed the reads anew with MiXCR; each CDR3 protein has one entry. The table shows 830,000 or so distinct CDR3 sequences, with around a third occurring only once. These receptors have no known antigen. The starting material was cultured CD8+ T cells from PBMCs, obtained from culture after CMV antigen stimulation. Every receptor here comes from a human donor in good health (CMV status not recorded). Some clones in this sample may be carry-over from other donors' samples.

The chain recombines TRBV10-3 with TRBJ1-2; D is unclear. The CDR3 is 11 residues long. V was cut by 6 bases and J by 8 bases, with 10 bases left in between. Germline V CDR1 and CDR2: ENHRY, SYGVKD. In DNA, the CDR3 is TGTGCCATCAGAGGGCGTGGCGGCTACACCTTC. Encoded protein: CAIRGRGGYTF.

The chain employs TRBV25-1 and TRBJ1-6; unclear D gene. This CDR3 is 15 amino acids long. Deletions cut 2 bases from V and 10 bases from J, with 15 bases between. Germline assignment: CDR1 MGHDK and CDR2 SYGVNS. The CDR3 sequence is CASSETPQVSSPLHF. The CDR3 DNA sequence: TGTGCCAGCAGTGAAACCCCTCAGGTGTCCTCACCCCTCCACTTT.

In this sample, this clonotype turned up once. The CDR3 loop is CASSSPLDRDTDTQYF. The DNA of the CDR3 is TGTGCCAGCAGTTCCCCCTTGGACAGGGACACAGATACGCAGTATTTT. The chain is built from TRBV12-3 or TRBV12-4 and TRBJ2-3, with 8 bases lining up with TRBD1. Trimming took 4 bases from V and 2 from J; bases not matched to a gene: 8. This CDR3 has 16 amino acids.